Following are 27 T cell receptor beta chains from one sample sequenced in a study of post-analysis software for immune sequencing data. Their antigens are not known. Unique molecular identifiers tagged the TCR beta cDNA libraries. TCRdb reprocessed the PCR reads via MiXCR and lists one record per CDR3 protein. The table includes 600,000 to 700,000 distinct CDR3 sequences, 59% detected once. Study-wide results and caveats: When patients were compared with controls, 5 or 6 TRBV segments were more frequent, TRBV5-6, TRBV5-1 and TRBV20-1 among them.

The sequenced sample consisted of blood. Every receptor here comes from a girl aged 2 to 10 with multiple sclerosis.

The chain is built from TRBV12-3 or TRBV12-4 and TRBJ2-3; 11 nucleotides align to TRBD2. The length of the CDR3 is 18 residues. With V trimmed by 3 bases and J by 2 bases, 10 bases remained unmatched. CDR3 DNA sequence: TGTGCCAGCAGTTTGGCTAGCGGGGGGACGCTATACACAGATACGCAGTATTTT. Protein: CASSLASGGTLYTDTQYF.

The V call is TRBV7-2, the J call TRBJ2-3; 8 bases fit TRBD2. The CDR3 is made up of 18 amino acids. Germline V lookup: CDR1 SGHTA, CDR2 FQGNSA. V shed 2 bases, J shed 4 bases, and the junction held 14 bases outside the gene matches. As DNA, the CDR3 is TGTGCCAGCAGCTTAATTCTTTCAACGGGGGGGCCTGCAGATACGCAGTATTTT. Translated: CASSLILSTGGPADTQYF. Using reference TRBV7-2 and TRBJ2-3 for the parts outside the CDR3, the full variable domain is GAGVSQSPSNKVTEKGKDVELRCDPISGHTALYWYRQSLGQGLEFLIYFQGNSAPDKSGLPSDRFSAERTGGSVSTLTIQRTQQEDSAVYLCASSLILSTGGPADTQYFGPGTRLTVL.

The chain has TRBV6-5 and TRBJ2-7; D tentatively reads TRBD1 or TRBD2 (5 bases each). The assigned J gene may be wrong: the sequence end matches TRBJ2-5 better. Per germline, CDR1 MNHEY and CDR2 SVGAGI. The CDR3 runs to 14 residues. CDR3 in amino acids: CASSLYGAEETQYF. CDR3 in DNA: TGTGCCAGCAGTTTATACGGGGCCGAAGAGACCCAGTACTTC.

Only one count was recorded for this clonotype. The chain recombines TRBV6-6 with TRBJ2-1, with 12 bases aligning to TRBD2. This CDR3 is built from 15 residues. Germline CDR1 MNHNY, CDR2 SVGAGI (reference sequence). With 4 bases clipped from V and 8 bases from J, the junction kept 6 bases outside the gene matches. The CDR3 loop is CASSSGTSGWDEQFF. In nucleotides, the CDR3 is TGTGCCAGCAGTTCAGGGACTAGCGGGTGGGATGAGCAGTTCTTC.

V usage is TRBV5-5 and J usage is TRBJ1-4; no reliable D call. Germline-derived CDR1 and CDR2 are SGHKS and YYEKEE (reference sequence). V gave up 3 bases and J gave up 2 bases, with 11 bases separating them. This CDR3 is built from 15 residues. The CDR3 coding sequence is TGTGCCAGCAGCTACGCACCGGGGACTAATGAAAAACTGTTTTTT. Translated, it gives CASSYAPGTNEKLFF. The whole variable domain, filled in from reference TRBV5-5 and TRBJ1-4, reads DAGVTQSPTHLIKTRGQQVTLRCSPISGHKSVSWYQQVLGQGPQFIFQYYEKEERGRGNFPDRFSARQFPNYSSELNVNALLLGDSALYLCASSYAPGTNEKLFFGSGTQLSVL.

The V and J genes are TRBV5-5 and TRBJ2-3; no clear D gene. Trimming left V 3 bases short and J 3 bases short, with 11 bases between. The CDR3 is 14 residues long. The V gene's germline CDR1 is SGHKS and CDR2 YYEKEE (reference sequence). The CDR3, as DNA: TGTGCCAGCAGCTCGGCACCAGCTACAGATACGCAGTATTTT. Its translation is CASSSAPATDTQYF.

The chain uses TRBV6-2 or TRBV6-3 and TRBJ2-3; TRBD2 matches at 8 bases. The length of the CDR3 is 15 residues. The ends lost 6 bases at V and 5 bases at J; junction bases unmatched: 10. CDR1 is MNHEY and CDR2 is SVGEGT in the germline V gene. CDR3 DNA: TGTGCCAGCAGGGGCACGGGGGGGCCAGGAGATACGCAGTATTTT. This gives the protein CASRGTGGPGDTQYF.

V gene TRBV5-1 combines with J gene TRBJ2-3; maybe TRBD2 (5 bases). Germline CDR1 reads SGHRS; CDR2 reads YFSETQ. The V end lost 2 bases, the J end lost 0 bases, and 13 bases lay between the germline ends. CDR3 length: 16 amino acids. CDR3 residues: CASSFGLLLSTDTQYF. In DNA, the CDR3 is TGCGCCAGCAGCTTTGGACTGCTCCTCAGCACAGATACGCAGTATTTT.

The chain recombines TRBV20-1 with TRBJ1-2; D ambiguous. This CDR3 comprises 11 residues. With 3 bases removed from V and 4 bases from J, the gap between germline ends came to 6 bases. Germline values: CDR1 DFQATT, CDR2 SNEGSKA (reference sequence). CDR3 DNA sequence: TGCAGTGCTAGGGAAGGCTATGGCTACACCTTC. Its protein is CSAREGYGYTF.

This sequence joins TRBV7-8 and TRBJ2-5; 7 bases are a match to TRBD2. With V trimmed by 6 bases and J by 5 bases, 6 bases remained unmatched. The germline CDR1 and CDR2 sequences are SGHVS and FQNEAQ. CDR3 length: 13 residues. CDR3 loop: CASRLGRGETQYF. In DNA, the CDR3 is TGTGCCAGCAGGCTAGGGCGGGGGGAGACCCAGTACTTC.

The chain uses TRBV9 and TRBJ2-5, with 8 positions matching TRBD2. After removal of 3 bases from V and 5 bases from J, the junction contained 9 bases not matched to a gene. The V gene's germline CDR1 is SGDLS and CDR2 YYNGEE. The CDR3 totals 15 residues. The DNA for the CDR3 is TGTGCCAGCAGCGGACCGGCCGGGACTAGGGAGACCCAGTACTTC. Translation: CASSGPAGTRETQYF.

This clonotype was picked up a small number of times. V gene TRBV7-9 combines with J gene TRBJ2-3; either TRBD1 or TRBD2 may fit D (5 bases each). Trimming shortened V by 2 bases and J by 4 bases, and 16 bases separated the two germline ends. Germline V gives CDR1 SEHNR, CDR2 FQNEAQ (reference sequence). The CDR3 is 16 residues long. CDR3 sequence: CASSLNRDLGADTQYF. CDR3 DNA: TGTGCCAGCAGCTTAAACCGGGACCTCGGAGCAGATACGCAGTATTTT.

A single count supports this clonotype. This sequence joins TRBV29-1 and TRBJ1-2; 7 positions match TRBD1. There are 16 residues in the CDR3. Germline V gene lookup returns CDR1 SQVTM and CDR2 ANQGSEA. V gave up 0 bases and J gave up 0 bases; unmatched junction bases: 7. The CDR3 loop is CSVEDTYRGANYGYTF. The CDR3 DNA is TGCAGCGTTGAAGATACTTACAGGGGAGCTAACTATGGCTACACCTTC. The full variable domain, rest sourced from reference TRBV29-1 and TRBJ1-2, is SAVISQKPSRDICQRGTSLTIQCQVDSQVTMMFWYRQQPGQSLTLIATANQGSEATYESGFVIDKFPISRPNLTFSTLTVSNMSPEDSSIYLCSVEDTYRGANYGYTFGSGTRLTVV.

The sample holds one count of this clonotype. The J gene is TRBJ2-3, the V gene TRBV5-6; 11 bases agree with TRBD2. This CDR3 is 18 amino acids long. V dropped 4 bases and J dropped 5; count of bases not matched to a gene: 15. Germline loops: CDR1 SGHDT, CDR2 YYEEEE. Written as DNA, the CDR3 is TGTGCCAGCAGCCCCAGGGCAAGGGTGCTAGCGGGGGGAGATACGCAGTATTTT. Amino acid sequence: CASSPRARVLAGGDTQYF.

The chain links TRBV4-3 to TRBJ2-2; TRBD1 aligns across 7 bases. Germline assignment: CDR1 LGHNA and CDR2 YSLEER. The CDR3 runs 14 residues. V was pared by 3 bases and J by 6 bases, with 4 bases of the junction left unmatched. CDR3 nucleotides: TGCGCCAGCAGCCATGACAGGGTCCCCGGGGAGCTGTTTTTT. This sequence encodes CASSHDRVPGELFF.

This clonotype was counted a single time. The genes are TRBV5-1 and TRBJ2-2; D is perhaps TRBD1 or TRBD2 (5 bases each). This CDR3 contains 15 residues. Germline CDR1 reads SGHRS; CDR2 reads YFSETQ. The V gene lost 6 bases and the J gene lost 5 bases, with 17 bases spanning the gap. The CDR3 nucleotides are TGCGCCAGCAATCACGGGACGAGCGGAACCGGGGAGCTGTTTTTT. This codes for CASNHGTSGTGELFF.

This clonotype was counted a few times. The chain is built from TRBV7-3 and TRBJ2-7, with TRBD1 matching over 7 bases. V shed 4 bases and J 7 bases; nucleotides not matched to a gene: 7. The CDR3 is 13 amino acids. Germline CDR1 SGHTA, CDR2 FQGTGA. CDR3 DNA: TGTGCCAGCAGCTCGACAGGGACGGGGGAGCAGTACTTC. The encoded protein is CASSSTGTGEQYF. The full variable domain, in which reference TRBV7-3 and TRBJ2-7 provide the parts outside the CDR3, is GAGVSQTPSNKVTEKGKYVELRCDPISGHTALYWYRQSLGQGPEFLIYFQGTGAADDSGLPNDRFFAVRPEGSVSTLKIQRTERGDSAVYLCASSSTGTGEQYFGPGTRLTVT.

This clonotype was seen a handful of times. The rearrangement links TRBV7-2 to TRBJ2-5, with 11 bases fitting TRBD2. The ends lost 6 bases at V and 3 bases at J; junction bases unmatched: 0. This CDR3 has 13 amino acids. In germline, CDR1 is SGHTA, CDR2 FQGNSA. The CDR3 bases are TGTGCCAGCAGGGGACTAGCGGAAGAGACCCAGTACTTC. Protein sequence: CASRGLAEETQYF.

This chain joins TRBV7-2 and TRBJ2-5; D assignment may be TRBD1 or TRBD2 (5 bases each). This CDR3 comprises 14 residues. Per the germline V gene, CDR1 is SGHTA and CDR2 is FQGNSA. V gave up 1 base and J gave up 5 bases, with 11 bases separating them. CDR3 residues: CASSLDPGAETQYF. The CDR3, as DNA: TGTGCCAGCAGCTTAGACCCCGGGGCGGAGACCCAGTACTTC.

This clonotype has a handful of counts. The V call is TRBV20-1, the J call TRBJ2-7; a possible D gene is TRBD2 (6 bases). This CDR3 spans 15 amino acids. Per the germline V gene, CDR1 is DFQATT and CDR2 is SNEGSKA (reference sequence). V lost 0 bases and J lost 1, with 13 bases in between. This CDR3 reads CSARDPRDSSYEQYF. CDR3 coding DNA: TGCAGTGCTAGAGATCCCCGGGACTCATCCTACGAGCAGTACTTC.

The gene calls are TRBV4-3 and TRBJ1-4; the D gene is possibly TRBD1 (5 bases). Trimming took off 2 bases at V and 0 bases at J, with 19 bases between the two ends. This CDR3 region has 19 residues. Germline loops: CDR1 LGHNA, CDR2 YSLEER. The CDR3 here is CASSQPSRGTWSTNEKLFF. CDR3 bases: TGCGCCAGCAGCCAACCTTCCCGGGGGACGTGGTCAACTAATGAAAAACTGTTTTTT.

The gene calls are TRBV5-6 and TRBJ2-1, with D tentatively TRBD1 (6 bases). Germline CDR1 reads SGHDT; CDR2 reads YYEEEE. V lost 4 bases and J 4 bases, leaving 12 bases between the germline ends. The CDR3 sequence is 14 residues long. The CDR3 DNA is TGTGCCAGCAGCCCAGGACAGTTTTACAATGAGCAGTTCTTC. This codes for CASSPGQFYNEQFF.

This chain joins TRBV12-3 or TRBV12-4 and TRBJ2-3; D is uncertain. V lost 3 bases to trimming and J lost 4 bases, with 11 bases between them. The CDR3 sequence is 14 residues long. The CDR3 spells CASSFPVRADTQYF. Written as DNA, the CDR3 is TGTGCCAGCAGTTTTCCGGTGCGCGCAGATACGCAGTATTTT.

This chain joins TRBV7-9 and TRBJ2-5; the match to TRBD2 covers 10 bases. The CDR3 contains 16 residues. Germline-derived CDR1 and CDR2 are SEHNR and FQNEAQ (reference sequence). V was pared by 3 bases and J by 1 base, with 5 bases of the junction left unmatched. In nucleotides, the CDR3 is TGTGCCAGCAGCTTGAATAGCGGGGGGCCCCAAGAGACCCAGTACTTC. This codes for CASSLNSGGPQETQYF.

V gene TRBV7-2 combines with J gene TRBJ1-4, with D hard to call. The CDR3 runs to 16 residues. The germline V gene has CDR1 SGHTA and CDR2 FQGNSA. V lost 4 bases to trimming and J lost 2 bases, with 14 bases between them. CDR3 region: CASSWRNQGTNEKLFF. CDR3 DNA: TGTGCCAGCAGCTGGAGAAACCAAGGCACTAATGAAAAACTGTTTTTT.

This clonotype was seen a few times. The CDR3 DNA reads as TGTGCCAGCAGCTTAAACGGAGCTAGCACAGATACGCAGTATTTT. As protein: CASSLNGASTDTQYF. The rearrangement uses TRBV7-2 and TRBJ2-3, with D uncertain. Germline CDR1 is SGHTA and CDR2 is FQGNSA. V was trimmed by 2 bases and J by 0 bases, leaving 9 bases between them. The CDR3 is made up of 15 amino acids. The full variable domain, rest sourced from reference TRBV7-2 and TRBJ2-3, is GAGVSQSPSNKVTEKGKDVELRCDPISGHTALYWYRQSLGQGLEFLIYFQGNSAPDKSGLPSDRFSAERTGGSVSTLTIQRTQQEDSAVYLCASSLNGASTDTQYFGPGTRLTVL.

This chain connects TRBV18 to TRBJ2-1; tentatively, D is TRBD2 (6 bases). The CDR3 has 13 residues. From germline, CDR1 is KGHSH and CDR2 LQKENI. V gave up 1 base and J gave up 10 bases, with 11 bases separating them. CDR3 in DNA: TGTGCCAGCTCACCACGGGGGGTAGAAGAGCAGTTCTTC. Translation: CASSPRGVEEQFF.